A single sample gave rise to the 29 T cell receptor beta chains below, sequenced in a study of patients and donors after allogeneic stem cell transplantation (TCRdb year 2020). The method was RT-PCR. Data came from a NextSeq 550. TCRdb reworked the public reads: Q25 trimming with fastp, MiXCR clone assembly, productive beta chains retained. Rows are unified per CDR3 protein, each entry keeping the most common DNA and genes. Within this sample are over 150,000 distinct CDR3 sequences, with around two fifths of them counted one time only. 33% of the sample is taken by the ten largest. The sequencing input was blood, either unsorted or a sorted T cell fraction (not recorded which). The receptors originated from a human donor who was either an allogeneic HSCT recipient or a stem cell or donor lymphocyte infusion donor (not recorded which). It is not recorded whose cells these are; they may come from a transplant donor.

This clonotype appeared a single time. The chain uses TRBV3-1 and TRBJ1-1; D is uncertain. V was pared by 0 bases and J by 2 bases, with 28 bases between. CDR1 is LGHDT, CDR2 YNNKEL, per germline (reference sequence). The CDR3 has 21 amino acids. The DNA of the CDR3 is TGTGCCAGCAGCCAAGATAGTAATTTAGGCCCCACCTCAACTCTTAACACTGAAGCTTTCTTT. This sequence encodes CASSQDSNLGPTSTLNTEAFF.

This clonotype was seen a few times. The chain joins TRBV18 to TRBJ1-1; D is perhaps TRBD1 (5 bases). Germline loops: CDR1 KGHSH, CDR2 LQKENI. CDR3 length: 13 amino acids. Trimming removed 1 base from V and 6 bases from J, with 9 bases in between. CDR3 DNA: TGTGCCAGCTCACCACTCTCAGGGTCTGAAGCTTTCTTT. Amino acids: CASSPLSGSEAFF. The full variable domain, rest sourced from reference TRBV18 and TRBJ1-1, is NAGVMQNPRHLVRRRGQEARLRCSPMKGHSHVYWYRQLPEEGLKFMVYLQKENIIDESGMPKERFSAEFPKEGPSILRIQQVVRGDSAAYFCASSPLSGSEAFFGQGTRLTVV.

The CDR3 loop reads CASSLFSGEYGYTF. The CDR3 DNA reads TGCGCCAGCAGCTTATTTTCAGGGGAGTATGGCTACACCTTC. The chain recombines TRBV5-1 with TRBJ1-2, with D perhaps matching TRBD1 (6 bases). CDR1 is SGHRS, CDR2 YFSETQ, per germline. V dropped 2 bases and J dropped 5 bases, with 13 bases sitting between them. The CDR3 runs to 14 residues.

The V gene is TRBV7-2, the J gene TRBJ2-1; D is unclear. With 5 bases removed from V and 0 bases from J, the gap between germline ends came to 11 bases. Germline V gene lookup returns CDR1 SGHTA and CDR2 FQGNSA. The CDR3 extends over 15 amino acids. The CDR3 loop reads CASSPTLSSYNEQFF. The CDR3 coding sequence is TGTGCCAGCAGCCCGACCTTAAGCTCCTACAATGAGCAGTTCTTC. The full variable domain, completed using reference TRBV7-2 and TRBJ2-1, is GAGVSQSPSNKVTEKGKDVELRCDPISGHTALYWYRQSLGQGLEFLIYFQGNSAPDKSGLPSDRFSAERTGGSVSTLTIQRTQQEDSAVYLCASSPTLSSYNEQFFGPGTRLTVL.

There are a few counts of this clonotype. The chain employs TRBV27 and TRBJ1-6, with D uncertain. This CDR3 is 15 amino acids long. Deletions cut 2 bases from V and 7 bases from J, with 12 bases between. The germline V gene has CDR1 MNHEY and CDR2 SMNVEV (reference sequence). CDR3 bases: TGTGCCAGCAGTTTACACGGGCAGAGAAATTCACCCCTCCACTTT. Translated, it gives CASSLHGQRNSPLHF.

The V gene is TRBV12-3 or TRBV12-4, the J gene TRBJ1-2; D not resolved. The CDR3 loop spans 13 amino acids. V was cut by 3 bases and J by 6 bases, with 11 bases left in between. The CDR3 is CASSFGGSDGYTF. DNA for the CDR3: TGTGCCAGCAGTTTCGGCGGATCAGATGGCTACACCTTC.

The chain employs TRBV20-1 and TRBJ1-1; 9 bases match TRBD1. With 7 bases clipped from V and 1 base from J, the junction kept 13 bases outside the gene matches. The CDR3 totals 16 residues. Germline V CDR1 and CDR2: DFQATT, SNEGSKA (reference sequence). CDR3 DNA: TGCAGTGTCCGAATATTCCCGGGACAGGGGAACACTGAAGCTTTCTTT. Protein: CSVRIFPGQGNTEAFF.

The rearrangement joins TRBV7-3 to TRBJ2-1; perhaps TRBD2 as D (7 bases). V lost 3 bases, J lost 8 bases, and 11 bases lay in between. The CDR3 sequence is 13 residues long. CDR1 is SGHTA and CDR2 is FQGTGA in the germline V gene. The CDR3 loop reads CASSLGGQHEQFF. In DNA form, the CDR3 reads TGTGCCAGCAGCTTGGGGGGGCAGCATGAGCAGTTCTTC.

The rearrangement links TRBV12-3 or TRBV12-4 to TRBJ1-1; D gene ambiguous. V was clipped by 2 bases and J by 0 bases, with 16 bases between them. The CDR3 consists of 17 residues. The CDR3 loop is CASSLYGIPGMNTEAFF. The CDR3 DNA is TGTGCCAGCAGTTTATACGGGATCCCCGGGATGAACACTGAAGCTTTCTTT.

This chain joins TRBV21-1 and TRBJ1-2; TRBD1, the D gene given by the table, was not confirmed from the DNA. TRBV21-1 represents a pseudogene. This CDR3 comprises 18 residues. The CDR3 coding sequence is TGTGCCAGCAGCAAAATCCGTTGGGACAGCACAGCTAACTATGGCTACACCTTC. Protein product: CASSKIRWDSTANYGYTF.

The chain couples TRBV7-6 to TRBJ2-1, with 8 bases identical to TRBD2. V was clipped by 2 bases and J by 10 bases; unmatched bases: 13. This CDR3 region has 16 residues. CDR1 is SGHVS, CDR2 FNYEAQ, per germline. Here the CDR3 DNA reads TGTGCCAGCAGCTTATTAGCCCGGGGGGGTGGAAACGAGCAGTTCTTC. Residues: CASSLLARGGGNEQFF.

This rearrangement joins TRBV27 to TRBJ1-1; TRBD1 might be the D (5 bases). The germline V and J ends were trimmed by 6 bases and 3 bases, with 17 bases remaining between them. Germline assignment: CDR1 MNHEY and CDR2 SMNVEV (reference sequence). The CDR3 runs 15 residues. The DNA for the CDR3 is TGTGCCAGCAGCTCCCTGACGGGGGTGGACACTGAAGCTTTCTTT. Its translation is CASSSLTGVDTEAFF.

The rearrangement links TRBV5-1 to TRBJ2-1; 8 nucleotides align to TRBD2. Germline V gene lookup returns CDR1 SGHRS and CDR2 YFSETQ. V lost 5 bases to trimming and J lost 7 bases; unmatched junction nucleotides: 11. CDR3 length: 15 amino acids. CDR3 nucleotide sequence: TGCGCCAGCAGTCCAGCCGGGACTAGTGAAAATGAGCAGTTCTTC. Amino acid sequence: CASSPAGTSENEQFF.

The V and J genes are TRBV5-6 and TRBJ1-1; tentative D call: TRBD1 (5 bases). This CDR3 is built from 16 residues. Germline-derived CDR1 and CDR2 are SGHDT and YYEEEE. Trimming removed 0 bases from V and 0 bases from J, with 12 bases in between. CDR3 DNA: TGTGCCAGCAGCTTGGGGCAGGGTAGAGTGAACACTGAAGCTTTCTTT. This sequence encodes CASSLGQGRVNTEAFF. Filled out from reference TRBV5-6 and TRBJ1-1, the complete variable domain reads DAGVTQSPTHLIKTRGQQVTLRCSPKSGHDTVSWYQQALGQGPQFIFQYYEEEERQRGNFPDRFSGHQFPNYSSELNVNALLLGDSALYLCASSLGQGRVNTEAFFGQGTRLTVV.

The chain is built from TRBV6-5 and TRBJ2-7; D ambiguous. The CDR3 consists of 11 residues. The germline V and J ends were trimmed by 8 bases and 1 base, with 6 bases remaining between them. CDR1 and CDR2 (germline): MNHEY, SVGAGI. CDR3 sequence reads: CASGQSYEQYF. CDR3 nucleotide sequence: TGTGCCAGCGGGCAGTCCTACGAGCAGTACTTC.

The V call is TRBV6-5, the J call TRBJ2-7, with TRBD2 matching over 11 bases. The CDR3 runs to 16 residues. V lost 8 bases and J lost 2; bases outside the gene matches: 11. Looked up from germline, CDR1 is MNHEY and CDR2 is SVGAGI. The CDR3, as DNA: TGTGCCAGCTATGGGACTAGCGGCTTATTCGCCTACGAGCAGTACTTC. It encodes CASYGTSGLFAYEQYF.

V gene TRBV5-1 combines with J gene TRBJ1-3; D ambiguous. The ends were cut back, 2 bases at V and 0 bases at J, with 9 bases in the middle. Germline-derived CDR1 and CDR2 are SGHRS and YFSETQ. The length of the CDR3 is 15 residues. The CDR3 DNA follows: TGCGCCAGCAGCTTCGACCCTGCCTCTGGAAACACCATATATTTT. It encodes CASSFDPASGNTIYF.

CDR3 region: CASSLASGRGTDTQYF. DNA for the CDR3: TGTGCCAGCAGCTTAGCTAGCGGGAGAGGTACAGATACGCAGTATTTT. This chain links TRBV7-2 with TRBJ2-3, with 9 bases matching TRBD2. Trimming removed 0 bases from V and 3 bases from J; junction bases left unmatched: 4. This CDR3 comprises 16 residues. Germline CDR1 reads SGHTA; CDR2 reads FQGNSA.

The V call is TRBV5-1, the J call TRBJ2-2; 7 nucleotides align to TRBD1. Germline lookup yields CDR1 SGHRS and CDR2 YFSETQ. The length of the CDR3 is 15 residues. The ends lost 3 bases at V and 5 bases at J; junction bases unmatched: 7. The CDR3 sequence is CASSWGQRLTGELFF. CDR3 sequence (DNA): TGCGCCAGCAGCTGGGGACAGCGACTTACCGGGGAGCTGTTTTTT.

This clonotype showed up just a few times. The chain has TRBV15 and TRBJ1-2, with 11 bases that match TRBD1. The germline V gene has CDR1 LNHNV and CDR2 YYDKDF (reference sequence). With V trimmed by 5 bases and J by 6 bases, 8 bases remained unmatched. The CDR3 extends over 15 amino acids. CDR3 sequence: CATSSGQGAFDGYTF. CDR3 in DNA: TGTGCCACCAGCTCAGGACAGGGGGCTTTTGATGGCTACACCTTC.

The chain carries TRBV27 and TRBJ1-1; tentative D call: TRBD1 (6 bases). Deletions cut 6 bases from V and 1 base from J, with 12 bases between. CDR3 size: 14 residues. In germline, CDR1 is MNHEY, CDR2 SMNVEV (reference sequence). Here the CDR3 reads CASSVDSSNTEAFF. The DNA for the CDR3 is TGTGCCAGCAGCGTGGACAGCTCGAACACTGAAGCTTTCTTT.

The chain recombines TRBV7-8 with TRBJ1-3; D unclear. CDR1 SGHVS and CDR2 FQNEAQ come from the germline V gene. CDR3 size: 16 residues. The ends were cut back, 0 bases at V and 4 bases at J, with 13 bases in the middle. The DNA of the CDR3 is TGTGCCAGCAGCTTAGCAAGGGCGGCGGGAGGAAACACCATATATTTT. Translating it yields CASSLARAAGGNTIYF.

The rearrangement joins TRBV5-1 to TRBJ2-7; no clear D gene. Deletions cut 0 bases from V and 3 bases from J, with 13 bases between. This CDR3 is built from 15 residues. Per the germline V gene, CDR1 is SGHRS and CDR2 is YFSETQ. CDR3 in amino acids: CASSLGWGFDYEQYF. Here the CDR3 DNA reads TGCGCCAGCAGCTTGGGCTGGGGATTCGACTACGAGCAGTACTTC.

This chain connects TRBV28 to TRBJ1-4, with D maybe TRBD1 (6 bases). The germline CDR1 and CDR2 sequences are MDHEN and SYDVKM. The CDR3 is made up of 14 amino acids. Trimming took off 5 bases at V and 8 bases at J, with 15 bases between the two ends. CDR3 sequence: CASSPTGTLEKLFF. CDR3 nucleotide sequence: TGTGCCAGCAGTCCAACCGGGACACTGGAAAAACTGTTTTTT. Looking up the rest from reference TRBV28 and TRBJ1-4 gives the full variable domain: DVKVTQSSRYLVKRTGEKVFLECVQDMDHENMFWYRQDPGLGLRLIYFSYDVKMKEKGDIPEGYSVSREKKERFSLILESASTNQTSMYLCASSPTGTLEKLFFGSGTQLSVL.

This sequence joins TRBV5-6 and TRBJ1-1; a weak D match, TRBD1 (5 bases). Deletions cut 1 base from V and 1 base from J, with 11 bases between. The CDR3 has 15 amino acids. Germline V lookup: CDR1 SGHDT, CDR2 YYEEEE. CDR3 loop: CASSLLRDPNTEAFF. CDR3 bases: TGTGCCAGCAGCTTGCTCCGGGACCCGAACACTGAAGCTTTCTTT.

The gene calls are TRBV12-3 or TRBV12-4 and TRBJ2-3, with D possibly called TRBD1 or TRBD2 (5 bases each). V was cut by 1 base and J by 2 bases, with 10 bases left in between. The CDR3 sequence is 15 residues long. The DNA for the CDR3 is TGTGCCAGCAGTTTAGGAGTGGGGGACACAGATACGCAGTATTTT. Translation gives CASSLGVGDTDTQYF.

The gene calls are TRBV12-3 or TRBV12-4 and TRBJ1-5; D is ambiguous. V was clipped by 1 base and J by 7 bases, with 8 bases between them. The CDR3 totals 13 residues. The CDR3 sequence is CASSLESGQPQHF. As DNA, the CDR3 is TGTGCCAGCAGTTTAGAGTCCGGCCAGCCCCAGCATTTT.

V is TRBV14 and J is TRBJ2-3, with 8 bases lining up with TRBD2. The CDR3 sequence is 16 residues long. Losses at the gene ends were 3 bases for V and 6 bases for J; bases not matched to a gene: 11. Germline assignment: CDR1 SGHDN and CDR2 FVKESK. The CDR3 sequence is CASSHVGTSARDTQYF. In nucleotides, the CDR3 is TGTGCCAGCAGCCACGTTGGGACTAGTGCACGGGATACGCAGTATTTT.

As to this clonotype: Mismatch with germline at one junction end may stem from a read error. This chain uses TRBV20-1 with TRBJ2-7, with 10 bases identical to TRBD2. Germline V gives CDR1 DFQATT, CDR2 SNEGSKA (reference sequence). The CDR3 sequence is 16 residues long. The CDR3 DNA follows: TGCTGTGCTACCATTCCGGGACTAGCGACTCCCTACGAGCAGTACTTC. Protein: CCATIPGLATPYEQYF.